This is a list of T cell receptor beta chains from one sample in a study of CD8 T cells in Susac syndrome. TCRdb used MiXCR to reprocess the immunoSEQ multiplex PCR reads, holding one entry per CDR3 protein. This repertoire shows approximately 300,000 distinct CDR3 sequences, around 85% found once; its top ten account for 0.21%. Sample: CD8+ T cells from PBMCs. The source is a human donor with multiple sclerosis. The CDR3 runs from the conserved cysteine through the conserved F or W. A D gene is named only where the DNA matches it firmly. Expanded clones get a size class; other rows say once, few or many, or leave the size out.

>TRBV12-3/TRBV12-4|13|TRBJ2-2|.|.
TGTGCCAGTTTAGGGGTTAGAACCGGGGAGCTGTTTTTT
CASLGVRTGELFF
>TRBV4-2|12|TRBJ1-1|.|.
TGTGCCAGCAGGGATCAAGGGACTGAAGCTTTCTTT
CASRDQGTEAFF
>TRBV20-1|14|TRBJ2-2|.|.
TGCAGTGCTAGCCCCCGGCGAGGTTCCGGGGAGCTGTTTTTT
CSASPRRGSGELFF
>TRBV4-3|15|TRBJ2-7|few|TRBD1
TGCGCCAGCAGCCAAGACCGGACAGGGGGCTACGAGCAGTACTTC
CASSQDRTGGYEQYF
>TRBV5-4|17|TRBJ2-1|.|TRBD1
TGTGCCAGCAGCCCCTCCCGAGGACAGGGGGCCGGCAATGAGCAGTTCTTC
CASSPSRGQGAGNEQFF
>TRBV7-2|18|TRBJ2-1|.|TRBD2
TGTGCCAGCAGCTTAGCAACCGGGACTACCCATCCTACACATGAGCAGTTCTTC
CASSLATGTTHPTHEQFF
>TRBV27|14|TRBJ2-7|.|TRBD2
TGTGCCAGCAGTTCGGGACTAGCGGGAAACGAGCAGTACTTC
CASSSGLAGNEQYF
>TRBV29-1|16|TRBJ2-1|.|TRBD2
TGCAGCGTTCGCACCGGGCTAGCGGCCAACTACAATGAGCAGTTCTTC
CSVRTGLAANYNEQFF
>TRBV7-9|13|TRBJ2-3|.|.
TGTGCCACCGAAGGGGGATACAGTGTTACGCAGTATTTT
CATEGGYSVTQYF
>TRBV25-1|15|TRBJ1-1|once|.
TGTGCCAGCAGTGAATACCCAAAAGGGAACACTGAAGCTTTCTTT
CASSEYPKGNTEAFF
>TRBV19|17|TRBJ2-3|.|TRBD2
TGTGCCAGTAGCCTGTTGACTAGCGGGAGGGCCACAGATACGCAGTATTTT
CASSLLTSGRATDTQYF
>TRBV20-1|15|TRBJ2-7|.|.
TGCAGTGCTCAAATATGGAGCCTGAGCTCCTACGAGCAGTACTTC
CSAQIWSLSSYEQYF
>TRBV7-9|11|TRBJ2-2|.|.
TGTGCCAGCTCTTCCTGGGGGGAGCTGTTTTTT
CASSSWGELFF
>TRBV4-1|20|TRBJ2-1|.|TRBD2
TGCGCCATCAGCACAAAGGGACTAGCGGGAGGGCCGGAGTTCTACAATGAGCAGTTCTTC
CAISTKGLAGGPEFYNEQFF
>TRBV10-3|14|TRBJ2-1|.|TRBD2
TGTGCCATCAGTGAATTCGGAGCGGGAGGTTTGGGATTCTTC
CAISEFGAGGLGFF
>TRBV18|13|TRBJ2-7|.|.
TGTGCCAGCTCACCAGGGTCGCCCTACGAGCAGTACTTC
CASSPGSPYEQYF
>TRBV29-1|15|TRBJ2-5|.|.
TGCAGCGTTGAATTCCGTATGATAACCCAAGAGACCCAGTACTTC
CSVEFRMITQETQYF
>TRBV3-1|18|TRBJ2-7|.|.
TGTGCCAGCAGCCAAGTTTTTGATTCGGGGGACCAAGACTACGAGCAGTACTTC
CASSQVFDSGDQDYEQYF
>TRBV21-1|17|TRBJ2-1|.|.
TGTGCCAGCAGCAACCCACAGGGGGCGCGATACTACAATGAGCAGTTCTTC
CASSNPQGARYYNEQFF
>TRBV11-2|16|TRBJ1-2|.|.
TGTGCCAGCAGCTTAGTTGGCATAGACCACTTATCTGGCTACACCTTC
CASSLVGIDHLSGYTF
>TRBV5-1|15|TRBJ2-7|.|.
TGCGCCAGCAGCTTGGCGGCAGGGGTAGGAGGAGAGCAGTACTTC
CASSLAAGVGGEQYF
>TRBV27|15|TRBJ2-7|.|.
TGTGCCAGCAGTTTATTGGAGGGTACACTCTACGAGCAGTACTTC
CASSLLEGTLYEQYF
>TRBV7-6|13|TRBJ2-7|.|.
TGTGCCAGCAGCTTAGCAGGGCCCTACGAGCAGTACTTC
CASSLAGPYEQYF
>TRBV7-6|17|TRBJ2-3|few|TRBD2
TGTGCCAGCAGCTTATTTGGGTCTCTAGCGGGAGCAGATACGCAGTATTTT
CASSLFGSLAGADTQYF
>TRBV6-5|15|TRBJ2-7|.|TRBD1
TGTGCCAGCAGATCGGGGACAGGGAGCAGCCACGAGCAGTACTTC
CASRSGTGSSHEQYF
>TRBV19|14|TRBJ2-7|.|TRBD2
TGTGCCAGTACCGATAGCGGGAGCGGCTACGAGCAGTACTTC
CASTDSGSGYEQYF
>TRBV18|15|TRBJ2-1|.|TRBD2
TGTGCCAGCTCACCAGGGCTAGCGGGAAGGGATGAGCAGTTCTTC
CASSPGLAGRDEQFF
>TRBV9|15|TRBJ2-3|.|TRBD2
TGTGCCAGCAGCGCCCGGACTAGCGTTACAGATACGCAGTATTTT
CASSARTSVTDTQYF
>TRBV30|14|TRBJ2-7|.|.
TGTGCCTGGAGTGTCACTTATCAGGGCTACGAGCAGTACTTC
CAWSVTYQGYEQYF
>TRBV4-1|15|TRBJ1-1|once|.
TGCGCCAGCAGCCTTCAGGGGTTGGGGGACACTGAAGCTTTCTTT
CASSLQGLGDTEAFF
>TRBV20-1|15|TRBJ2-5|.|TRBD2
TGCAGCCACTCCGGGACTAGCGGAGTGCAAGAGACCCAGTACTTC
CSHSGTSGVQETQYF